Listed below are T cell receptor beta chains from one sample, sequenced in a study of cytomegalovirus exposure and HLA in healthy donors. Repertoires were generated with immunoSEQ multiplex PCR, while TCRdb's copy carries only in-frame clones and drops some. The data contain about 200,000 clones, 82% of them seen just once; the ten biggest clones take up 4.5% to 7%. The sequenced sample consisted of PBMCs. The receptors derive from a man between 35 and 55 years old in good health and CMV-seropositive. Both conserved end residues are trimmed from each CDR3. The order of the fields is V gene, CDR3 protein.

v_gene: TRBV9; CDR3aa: ASSVGTSGSWETQY
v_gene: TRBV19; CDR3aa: ASSTSGRPPYNEQF
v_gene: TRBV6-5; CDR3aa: ASSYAGAADTQY
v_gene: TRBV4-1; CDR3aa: ASSQYQGSYEQY
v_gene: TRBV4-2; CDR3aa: ASSQTDRVDGYT
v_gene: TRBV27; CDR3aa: ASSIQGSSNQPQH
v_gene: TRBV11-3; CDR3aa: ASSPPRGELF
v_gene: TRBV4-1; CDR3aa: ASSRRMDNWVSDAF
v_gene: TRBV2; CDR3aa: ASTYGLADYNEQF
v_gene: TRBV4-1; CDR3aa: ASSQEGIGPAGVNEQF
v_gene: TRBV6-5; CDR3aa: ASSLRTASYEQY
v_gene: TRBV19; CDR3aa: ASSLGPGTSGAGETQY
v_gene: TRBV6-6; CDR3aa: ASSYRQQGEEGYT
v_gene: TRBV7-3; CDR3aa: ASSNRGGRAGDTQY
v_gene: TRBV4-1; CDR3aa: ASSQRQLNTEAF
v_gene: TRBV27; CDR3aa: ASAGLGQVGNTIY
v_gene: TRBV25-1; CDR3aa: ASSDPGGVKTEAF
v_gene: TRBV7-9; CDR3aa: ASSLKTGSSYEQY
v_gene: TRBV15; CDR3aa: ATSGLARLGQPQH
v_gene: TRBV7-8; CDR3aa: ASSLGVAGSNQPQH
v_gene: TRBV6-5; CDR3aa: ASSYEGTGRNTIY
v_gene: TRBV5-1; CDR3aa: ASSLAGQGLGLAKNIQY
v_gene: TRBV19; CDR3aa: ASSLRQGRPQETQY
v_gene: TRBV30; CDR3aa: AWTPWAGTNTGELF
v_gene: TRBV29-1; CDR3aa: SVGSGLVNEQF
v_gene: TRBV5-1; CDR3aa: ASSFRAGGTETQY
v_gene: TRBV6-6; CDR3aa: ASSYPDRGTEAF
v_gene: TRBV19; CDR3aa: ASRDQGAGNQPQH